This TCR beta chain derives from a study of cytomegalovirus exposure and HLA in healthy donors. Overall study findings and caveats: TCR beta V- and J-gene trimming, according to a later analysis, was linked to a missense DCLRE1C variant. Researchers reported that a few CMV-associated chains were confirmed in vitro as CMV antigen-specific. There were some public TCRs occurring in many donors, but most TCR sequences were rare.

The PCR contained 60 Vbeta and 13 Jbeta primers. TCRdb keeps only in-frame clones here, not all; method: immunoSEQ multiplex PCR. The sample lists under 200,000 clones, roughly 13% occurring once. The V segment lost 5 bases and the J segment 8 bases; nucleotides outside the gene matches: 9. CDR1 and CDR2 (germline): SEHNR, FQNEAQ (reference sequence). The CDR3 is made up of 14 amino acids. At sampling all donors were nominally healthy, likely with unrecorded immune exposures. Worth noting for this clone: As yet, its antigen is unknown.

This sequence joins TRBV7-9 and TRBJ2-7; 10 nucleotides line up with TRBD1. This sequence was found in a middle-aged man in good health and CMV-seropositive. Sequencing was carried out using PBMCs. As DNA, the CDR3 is TGTGCCAGCAGCCGGGGGGACAGGGGTAATAAGCAGTACGTC. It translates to CASSRGDRGNKQYV.